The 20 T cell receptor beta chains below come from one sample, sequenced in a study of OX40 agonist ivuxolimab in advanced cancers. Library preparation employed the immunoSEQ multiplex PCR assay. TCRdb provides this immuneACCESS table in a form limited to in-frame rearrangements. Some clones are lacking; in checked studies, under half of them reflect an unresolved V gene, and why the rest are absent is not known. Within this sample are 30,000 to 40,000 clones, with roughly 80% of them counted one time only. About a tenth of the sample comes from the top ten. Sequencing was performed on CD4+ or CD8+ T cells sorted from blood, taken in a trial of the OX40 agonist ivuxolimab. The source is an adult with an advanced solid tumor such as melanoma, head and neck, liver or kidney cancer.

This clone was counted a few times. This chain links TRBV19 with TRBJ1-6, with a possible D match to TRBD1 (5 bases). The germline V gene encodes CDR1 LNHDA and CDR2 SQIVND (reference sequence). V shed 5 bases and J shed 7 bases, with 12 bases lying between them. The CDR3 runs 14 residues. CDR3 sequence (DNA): TGTGCCAGTAGTGGGCAAGGGGTCAATTCACCCCTCCACTTT. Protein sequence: CASSGQGVNSPLHF.

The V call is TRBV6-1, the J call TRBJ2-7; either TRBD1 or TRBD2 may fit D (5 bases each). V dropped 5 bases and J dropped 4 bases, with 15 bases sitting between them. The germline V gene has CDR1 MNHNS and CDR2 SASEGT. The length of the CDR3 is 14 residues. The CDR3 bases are TGTGCCAGCAGTTTCGACTTGTGGGGGTACGAGCAGTACTTC. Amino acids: CASSFDLWGYEQYF.

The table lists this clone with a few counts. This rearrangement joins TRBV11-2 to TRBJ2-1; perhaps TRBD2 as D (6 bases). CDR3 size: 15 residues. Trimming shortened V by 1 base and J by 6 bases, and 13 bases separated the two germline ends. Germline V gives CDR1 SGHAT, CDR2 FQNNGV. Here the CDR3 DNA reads TGTGCCAGCAGCTTAGGGTACGTTAGCGGCAATGAGCAGTTCTTC. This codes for CASSLGYVSGNEQFF.

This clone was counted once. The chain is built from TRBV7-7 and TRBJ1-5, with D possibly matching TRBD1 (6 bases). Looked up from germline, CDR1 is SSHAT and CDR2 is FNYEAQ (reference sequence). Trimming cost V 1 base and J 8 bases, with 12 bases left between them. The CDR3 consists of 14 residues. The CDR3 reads CASSLGTAGEPQHF. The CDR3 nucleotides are TGTGCCAGCAGCTTAGGGACAGCCGGTGAGCCCCAGCATTTT.

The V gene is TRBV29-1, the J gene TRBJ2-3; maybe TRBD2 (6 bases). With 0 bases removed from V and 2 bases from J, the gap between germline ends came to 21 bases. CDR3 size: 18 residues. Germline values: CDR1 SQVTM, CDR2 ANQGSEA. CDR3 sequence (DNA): TGCAGCGTTGAAGACAAACTAGCCAGGCCCCCTTACACAGATACGCAGTATTTT. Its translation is CSVEDKLARPPYTDTQYF.

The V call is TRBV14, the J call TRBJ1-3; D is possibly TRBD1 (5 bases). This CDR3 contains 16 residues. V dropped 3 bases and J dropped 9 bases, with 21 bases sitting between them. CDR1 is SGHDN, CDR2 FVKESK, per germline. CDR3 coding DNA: TGTGCCAGCAGCCAGTTCGGGACGGTTCTTGGAGGCACCATATATTTT. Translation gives CASSQFGTVLGGTIYF. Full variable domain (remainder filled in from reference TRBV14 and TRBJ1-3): EAGVTQFPSHSVIEKGQTVTLRCDPISGHDNLYWYRRVMGKEIKFLLHFVKESKQDESGMPNNRFLAERTGGTYSTLKVQPAELEDSGVYFCASSQFGTVLGGTIYFGEGSWLTVV.

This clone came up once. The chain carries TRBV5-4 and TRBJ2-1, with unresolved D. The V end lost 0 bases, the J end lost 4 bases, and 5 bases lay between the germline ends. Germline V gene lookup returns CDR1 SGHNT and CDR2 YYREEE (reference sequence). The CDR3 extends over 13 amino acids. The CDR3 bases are TGTGCCAGCAGCTTGGTCTCGTACAATGAGCAGTTCTTC. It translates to CASSLVSYNEQFF.

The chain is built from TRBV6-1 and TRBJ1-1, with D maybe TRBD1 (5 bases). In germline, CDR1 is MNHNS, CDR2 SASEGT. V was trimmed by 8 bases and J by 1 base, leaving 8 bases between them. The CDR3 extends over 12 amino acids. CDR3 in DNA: TGTGCCAGCCGACAGTCGAACACTGAAGCTTTCTTT. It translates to CASRQSNTEAFF.

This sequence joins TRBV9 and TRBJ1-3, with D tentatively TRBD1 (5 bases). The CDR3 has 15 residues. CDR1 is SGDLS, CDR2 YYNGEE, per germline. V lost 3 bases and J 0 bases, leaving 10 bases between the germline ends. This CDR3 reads CASSALDSSGNTIYF. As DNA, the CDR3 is TGTGCCAGCAGCGCCCTCGACAGCTCTGGAAACACCATATATTTT.

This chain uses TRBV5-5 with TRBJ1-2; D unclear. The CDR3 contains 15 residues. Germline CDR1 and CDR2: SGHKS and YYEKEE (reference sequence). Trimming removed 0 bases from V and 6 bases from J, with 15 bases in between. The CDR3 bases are TGTGCCAGCAGCTTGGCTCTAAACGGGGAGGATGGCTACACCTTC. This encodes CASSLALNGEDGYTF.

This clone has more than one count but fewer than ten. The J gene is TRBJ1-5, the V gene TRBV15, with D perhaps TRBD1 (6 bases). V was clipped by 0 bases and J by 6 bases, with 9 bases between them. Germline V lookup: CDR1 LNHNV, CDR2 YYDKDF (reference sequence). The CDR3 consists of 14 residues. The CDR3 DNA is TGTGCCACCAGCAGAGACAGGGGTGGTCAGCCCCAGCATTTT. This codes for CATSRDRGGQPQHF.

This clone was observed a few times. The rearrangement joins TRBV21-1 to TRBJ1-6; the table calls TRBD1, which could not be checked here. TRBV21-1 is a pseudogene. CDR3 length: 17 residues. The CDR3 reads CASSKRGKASGDSPLHF. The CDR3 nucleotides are TGTGCCAGCAGCAAAAGGGGGAAGGCATCGGGTGATTCACCCCTCCACTTT.

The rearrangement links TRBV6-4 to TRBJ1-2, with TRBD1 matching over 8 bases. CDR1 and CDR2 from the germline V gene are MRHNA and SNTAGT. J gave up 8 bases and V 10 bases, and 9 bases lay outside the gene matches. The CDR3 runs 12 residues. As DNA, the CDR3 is TGTGCCACACAATCAGGGGGCGAAGGCTACACCTTC. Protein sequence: CATQSGGEGYTF.

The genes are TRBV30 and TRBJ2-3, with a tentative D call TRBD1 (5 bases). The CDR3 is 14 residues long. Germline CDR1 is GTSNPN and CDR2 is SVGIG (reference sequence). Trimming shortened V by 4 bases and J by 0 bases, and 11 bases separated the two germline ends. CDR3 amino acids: CAWKWAGSTDTQYF. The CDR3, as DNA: TGTGCCTGGAAATGGGCAGGGAGCACAGATACGCAGTATTTT.

The CDR3 here is CASSPPSLAGGQGDTQYF. CDR3 in DNA: TGTGCCAGCTCACCACCGTCCCTAGCGGGGGGGCAAGGAGATACGCAGTATTTT. V gene TRBV18 combines with J gene TRBJ2-3; 12 nucleotides agree with TRBD2. The V segment lost 0 bases and the J segment 5 bases; nucleotides outside the gene matches: 9. The CDR3 contains 18 residues. Germline-derived CDR1 and CDR2 are KGHSH and LQKENI.

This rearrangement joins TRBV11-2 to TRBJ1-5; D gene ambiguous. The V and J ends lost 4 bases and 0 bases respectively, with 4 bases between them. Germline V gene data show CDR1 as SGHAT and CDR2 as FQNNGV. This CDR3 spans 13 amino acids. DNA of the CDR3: TGTGCCAGCAGCTCATTTAGCAATCAGCCCCAGCATTTT. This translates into CASSSFSNQPQHF.

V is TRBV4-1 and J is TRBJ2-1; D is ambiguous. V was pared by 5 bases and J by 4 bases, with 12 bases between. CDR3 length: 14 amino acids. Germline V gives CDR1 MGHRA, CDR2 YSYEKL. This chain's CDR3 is CASSSRTEYNEQFF. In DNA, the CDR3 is TGCGCCAGCAGCTCCCGGACGGAATACAATGAGCAGTTCTTC.

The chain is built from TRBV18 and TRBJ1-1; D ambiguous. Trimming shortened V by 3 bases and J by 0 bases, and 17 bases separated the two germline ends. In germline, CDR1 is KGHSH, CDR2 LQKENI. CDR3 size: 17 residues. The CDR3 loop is CASSPGAQRLMNTEAFF. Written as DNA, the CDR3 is TGTGCCAGCTCACCGGGCGCACAGCGCCTTATGAACACTGAAGCTTTCTTT.

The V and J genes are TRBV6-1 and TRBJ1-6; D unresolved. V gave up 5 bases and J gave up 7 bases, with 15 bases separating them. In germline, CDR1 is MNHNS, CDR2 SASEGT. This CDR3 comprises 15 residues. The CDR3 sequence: CASSPNRVFNSPLHF. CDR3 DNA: TGTGCCAGCAGTCCTAACCGGGTTTTCAATTCACCCCTCCACTTT.

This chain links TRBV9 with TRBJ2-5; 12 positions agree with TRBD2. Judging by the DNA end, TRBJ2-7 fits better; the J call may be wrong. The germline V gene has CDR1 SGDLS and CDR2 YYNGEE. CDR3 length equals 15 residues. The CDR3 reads CASSVRLAGVYEQYF. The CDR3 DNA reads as TGTGCCAGCAGCGTACGACTAGCGGGGGTTTACGAGCAGTACTTC.